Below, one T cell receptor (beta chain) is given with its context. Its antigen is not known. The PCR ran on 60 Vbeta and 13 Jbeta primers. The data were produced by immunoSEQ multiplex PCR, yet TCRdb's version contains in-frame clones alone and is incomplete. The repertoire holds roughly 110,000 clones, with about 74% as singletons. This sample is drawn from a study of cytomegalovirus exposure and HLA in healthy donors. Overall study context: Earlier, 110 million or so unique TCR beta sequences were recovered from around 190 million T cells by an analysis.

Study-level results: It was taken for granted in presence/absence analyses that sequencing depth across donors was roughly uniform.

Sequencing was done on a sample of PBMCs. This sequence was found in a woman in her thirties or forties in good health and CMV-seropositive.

The CDR3 DNA follows: TGTGCCAGTAGTGCGTGGACAGGGGTTCTGGGCGGCTACACCTTC. Translation gives CASSAWTGVLGGYTF. J is TRBJ1-2 and V is TRBV19; TRBD1 matches at 9 bases. CDR3 length: 15 residues. Germline V lookup: CDR1 LNHDA, CDR2 SQIVND (reference sequence). V shed 5 bases, J shed 8 bases, and the junction held 12 bases outside the gene matches.